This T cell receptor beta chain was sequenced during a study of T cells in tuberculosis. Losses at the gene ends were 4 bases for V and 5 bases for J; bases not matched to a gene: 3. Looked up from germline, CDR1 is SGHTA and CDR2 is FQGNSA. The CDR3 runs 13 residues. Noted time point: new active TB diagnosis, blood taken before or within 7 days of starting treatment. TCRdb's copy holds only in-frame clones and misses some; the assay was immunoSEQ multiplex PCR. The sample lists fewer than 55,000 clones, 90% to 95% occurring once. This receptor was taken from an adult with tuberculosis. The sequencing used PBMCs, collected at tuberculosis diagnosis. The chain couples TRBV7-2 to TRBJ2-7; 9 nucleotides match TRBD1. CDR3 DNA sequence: TGTGCCAGCAGCTGGGGACAGGGTGACGAGCAGTACTTC. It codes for CASSWGQGDEQYF.